This T cell receptor (beta chain) was documented in a study of blood T cells in healthy people across ages (dated by TCRdb to the mid-2010s). Background for the entire study: In model experiments, template switching captured roughly one uniquely barcoded TCR beta cDNA molecule for every two T cells. Age-related changes in TCR beta repertoire diversity were measured in the study by deep sequencing normalized with unique cDNA molecular identifiers. The donors were split into four age groups: young (average 16 years), middle-aged (39), aged (approximately 59) and long-lived (about 74). To avoid experimental bias, donors of different ages were randomly spread across the sequencing lanes. Using the same blood draw, the study looked at two additional independent replicas of 1 million unique cDNA reads for two donors, one aged 18 to 29 and the other aged 80 or older.

What the work shows at the level of the full study, not this receptor alone: Observed TCR beta diversity per million T cells fell roughly linearly with age, and a significant reduction was already apparent by age about 43. Conclusive comparison of naive and antigen-experienced compartments was prevented by the profiling of bulk unsorted PBMCs. A strong correlation was found between observed TCR beta diversity and the percentage of naive T cells measured by flow cytometry. Because the CMV infection status of the donors was unknown, age-related changes in expanded clonotypes may potentially have been confounded. Compared with the aged group, the long-lived group had more naive CD4+ T cells, fewer expanded clones and increased TCR diversity, suggesting age selection. Total diversity estimates from one million sequenced T cells were considered lower bounds and underestimates.

The roughly 39 donors, aged about 6 to 95 years, were systemically healthy Caucasian individuals from Russia. Each donor gave about 9.8 milliliters of peripheral blood, drawn into EDTA-treated Vacutainer tubes. Ficoll-Paque density-gradient centrifugation was used to isolate PBMCs, with at least 6.5 million per sample. Total RNA, at least 5 micrograms per sample, was extracted from PBMCs with Trizol reagent. For every donor, an aliquot of PBMCs went through flow cytometry to measure the percentages of naive CD45RAhigh/CD27high T cells. Including cysteine and phenylalanine, the CDR3 has 16 amino acids. CDR3 DNA is the only sequence kept; it has 48 bases, read in frame from the first base. V loses 5 bases at its end and J loses 6 bases; junction bases beyond the gene matches: 13. The germline V gene supplies CDR1 SGHTA and CDR2 FQGTGA. This clonotype was observed many times. This clone's antigen is unknown. There are no base qualities to consult, and no much larger clone falls within one base.

To prepare the library, 5' RACE was applied. Reads for this sample came from an Illumina HiSeq 2500. A second roughly 6 to 11 cycle PCR used a sample-barcoded 5' primer and a J-beta primer mix. A unique molecular identifier was introduced onto each TCR beta cDNA molecule by a template-switch 5' adaptor carrying 12 random nucleotides. Each sample yielded at least 3 million CDR3-containing paired-end reads. First-strand cDNA was synthesized from all RNA with the Mint cDNA synthesis kit, primed by a TRBC-specific oligonucleotide. Following uracil-DNA glycosylase treatment, a first 18-cycle PCR with universal primers M1SS and BC2_uni_R was performed on all cDNA. The paper's data handling went like this. Normalization of each sample was performed by random selection of 1 million high-quality reads, each carrying a distinct molecular identifier. Instead of being binned into consensus sequences, reads with shared molecular identifiers were discarded. MiTCR, run with a Q25 quality threshold and the strictest error-elimination algorithm, handled CDR3 identification, clonotype clustering and error correction. Lower-bound total TCR beta diversity was estimated with a nonparametric unseen species model using Euler transformation. The public reads were quality trimmed at Q25 with fastp and then assembled into clones with MiXCR by TCRdb, keeping productive beta chains. Each entry merges the rows of one CDR3 protein and shows their most common DNA and genes. The V and J calls and clone size are TCRdb's, not the authors'. In this sample the table shows hundreds of thousands of distinct CDR3 sequences, more than 45% of which occur a single time. The biggest ten clones account for about 13% of the sample.

The sequence joins TRBV7-3 to TRBJ2-1, with TRBD2 identical over 7 junction bases. This receptor was obtained from a woman of 80 years or more in good health. Sequencing was done on a sample of blood. CDR3 sequence: CASSLGLVGTTNEQFF. The nucleotide sequence reads as follows: TGTGCCAGCAGCCTAGGGCTCGTGGGGACTACCAATGAGCAGTTCTTC.